A selection of T cell receptor beta chains follows, all from one sample in a study of T cells in localized non-small cell lung cancer. Measured with immunoSEQ multiplex PCR; TCRdb has only the in-frame clones, and not every one. The sample has 30,000 to 40,000 clones, around 80% seen once. The sample was peripheral blood, taken before any cancer treatment. These receptors were obtained from a male donor at least 60 years old with stage II squamous cell lung carcinoma. Both conserved end residues are part of each CDR3.

j_call v_call cdr3_aa
TRBJ2-5 TRBV6-1 CASSENRGSGETQYF
TRBJ1-1 TRBV7-9 CASSLALNTEAFF
TRBJ1-1 TRBV5-1 CASSLLGPGSRGEAFF
TRBJ2-5 TRBV13 CASSRWGTERETQYF
TRBJ1-4 TRBV11-2 CASSLRPSLQTRANEKLFF
TRBJ1-2 TRBV6-1 CASSSLDSNYGYTF
TRBJ2-2 TRBV9 CASRPGLAGDDTGELFF
TRBJ2-5 TRBV6-1 CASSARGGTQYF
TRBJ2-5 TRBV5-5 CASSGGTGGWETQYF
TRBJ1-6 TRBV30 CAWNRQGRNSPLHF
TRBJ1-5 TRBV6-5 CASSLQGSGQPQHF
TRBJ2-7 TRBV27 CASSNRWAGGRLYEQYF
TRBJ2-2 TRBV7-3 CASSFEGRAGELFF
TRBJ2-5 TRBV19 CASRVAGQETQYF
TRBJ2-1 TRBV28 CASRGWVRLADEQFF
TRBJ2-1 TRBV7-9 CASSVINEQFF
TRBJ1-1 TRBV27 CASSPPSGGRNTEAFF
TRBJ2-7 TRBV27 CASSFSKGGYEQYF
TRBJ2-7 TRBV6-5 CASSYGRDNYEQYF
TRBJ1-5 TRBV27 CASADGDYQPQHF
TRBJ2-7 TRBV5-4 CASSLGTGRTYEQYF
TRBJ1-2 TRBV5-4 CASSLGQGNYGYTF
TRBJ1-6 TRBV5-4 CASSPLGNLNSPLHF
TRBJ1-4 TRBV6-1 CASSEQLGTVEEKLFF
TRBJ2-5 TRBV11-2 CASSLEGLAGGWETQYF
TRBJ1-1 TRBV4-1 CASSQEPGNTEAFF
TRBJ2-7 TRBV29-1 CSVETGYGDEQYF
TRBJ1-5 TRBV19 CASSIERNQPQHF
TRBJ1-3 TRBV15 CATSRDLGGGSGNTIYF
TRBJ1-4 TRBV29-1 CSVETGTNGEKLFF
TRBJ2-1 TRBV9 CASSAQGAYNEQFF
TRBJ2-7 TRBV14 CASSQAGTGYEQYF
TRBJ1-3 TRBV25-1 CASSDLTGGQVNTIYF
TRBJ2-1 TRBV6-1 CASTSLTDNEQFF
TRBJ2-7 TRBV11-2 CASSSQGYEQYF
TRBJ2-5 TRBV2 CASRRDRGVQETQYF
TRBJ1-3 TRBV5-1 CASSLGQTASGNTIYF
TRBJ2-7 TRBV7-9 CASSPQSPRLAGYEQYF
TRBJ2-3 TRBV2 CATAGASATDTQYF
TRBJ2-7 TRBV28 CASHRGTATSYEQYF
TRBJ2-3 TRBV5-8 CASGRAADTQYF
TRBJ2-5 TRBV9 CASSVDITGGHQETQYF
TRBJ1-5 TRBV7-5 CARSLPWGGGNQPQHF
TRBJ2-3 TRBV19 CASRAGDTQYF
TRBJ2-7 TRBV5-8 CASSFEEQYF
TRBJ2-5 TRBV19 CASRAQYQETQYF
TRBJ2-3 TRBV15 CATSRERTGSRDTQYF
TRBJ2-1 TRBV25-1 CASSEYEPLKNEQFF
TRBJ1-1 TRBV30 CAWSSPGQRAFF
TRBJ2-3 TRBV19 CASSPLGAGEDTQYF
TRBJ2-1 TRBV9 CASSVSSRANDEQFF
TRBJ2-5 TRBV5-1 CASSSGRTEETQYF
TRBJ2-7 TRBV11-2 CASSSEVFSYEQYF
TRBJ2-3 TRBV5-4 CASKAELTGDTQYF
TRBJ2-3 TRBV6-1 CASSEAGPPYGDTQYF